This T cell receptor (beta chain) was recovered during a study of human T cells and chemical hapten exposure. The table lists this clonotype with many counts. Individual cDNA molecules each carried unique molecular identifiers attached by the library. TCRdb fed the RACE reads into MiXCR, producing one record per CDR3 protein. The table lists around 100,000 distinct CDR3 sequences, approximately 11% of them singletons. Time point specified: patch test 1, 2 weeks after DPC sensitization. Treatment here: therapeutic diphenylcyclopropenone sensitization with weekly scalp DPC. The CDR3 consists of 14 residues. V shed 0 bases and J shed 7 bases, with 9 bases lying between them. Germline V CDR1 and CDR2: LGHNA, YSLEER.

The rearrangement links TRBV4-3 to TRBJ2-2; D gene unclear. This material consisted of whole blood, taken in connection with sensitization to the hapten diphenylcyclopropenone (DPC). The clonotype originates from a middle-aged woman with alopecia areata. Some clones in this sample may be carry-over from other donors' samples. CDR3 sequence (DNA): TGCGCCAGCAGCCAAGAAACGATAGGCGGGGAGCTGTTTTTT. Encoded protein: CASSQETIGGELFF.